Shown below are 16 T cell receptor beta chains from a single sample sequenced in a study of CD8+CD57+ T cells in acquired aplastic anemia. TCR beta VDJ and CDR3 profiles were obtained from a genomic DNA template. TCRdb re-called the reads with MiXCR, one entry per CDR3 protein. The top ten clones hold roughly 46% of a sample with 150,000 to 200,000 distinct CDR3 sequences, under 70% of them seen once. Sequences were obtained from sorted CD4+, CD8+, or CD8+CD57+ T cells (not recorded which) from PBMCs. Receptors were obtained from a human donor with severe aplastic anemia or a healthy control (not recorded which).

The chain couples TRBV19 to TRBJ1-2, with D maybe TRBD1 (6 bases). The CDR3 totals 14 residues. Germline V lookup: CDR1 LNHDA, CDR2 SQIVND (reference sequence). The germline V and J ends were trimmed by 5 bases and 4 bases, with 14 bases remaining between them. In DNA, the CDR3 is TGTGCCAGTAGTCAGAACAGGGCCTCCTATGGCTACACCTTC. Translation: CASSQNRASYGYTF.

About this clonotype: A read error is possible here, since a much larger clone lies one base away. The V gene is TRBV6-5, the J gene TRBJ1-2, with a tentative D call TRBD1 (5 bases). Germline lookup yields CDR1 MNHEY and CDR2 SVGAGI. This CDR3 is 12 amino acids long. CDR3 sequence: CASTDTNYGCTF. The CDR3 coding sequence is TGTGCCAGCACGGACACTAACTATGGCTGCACCTTC.

The rearrangement uses TRBV6-5 and TRBJ1-1, with 7 bases aligning to TRBD1. This CDR3 contains 15 residues. With V trimmed by 5 bases and J by 1 base, 7 bases remained unmatched. CDR1 and CDR2 (germline): MNHEY, SVGAGI. CDR3 sequence: CASSLGQARNTEAFF. CDR3 nucleotides: TGTGCCAGCAGTCTTGGACAGGCCCGGAACACTGAAGCTTTCTTT.

V and J are TRBV19 and TRBJ2-7, with D perhaps TRBD1 or TRBD2 (5 bases each). The germline V gene has CDR1 LNHDA and CDR2 SQIVND (reference sequence). This CDR3 spans 14 amino acids. Trimming shortened V by 3 bases and J by 3 bases, and 12 bases separated the two germline ends. The CDR3 is CASSIGAGGYEQYF. As DNA, the CDR3 is TGTGCCAGTAGTATCGGGGCAGGCGGCTACGAGCAGTACTTC. Looking up the rest from reference TRBV19 and TRBJ2-7 gives the full variable domain: DGGITQSPKYLFRKEGQNVTLSCEQNLNHDAMYWYRQDPGQGLRLIYYSQIVNDFQKGDIAEGYSVSREKKESFPLTVTSAQKNPTAFYLCASSIGAGGYEQYFGPGTRLTVT.

CDR3 in amino acids: CASSQEGLDRAQYF. As DNA, the CDR3 is TGTGCCAGCAGCCAAGAAGGCCTAGATCGCGCCCAGTACTTC. This sequence joins TRBV7-9 and TRBJ2-5; no definite D call. This CDR3 region has 14 residues. V was cut by 5 bases and J by 9 bases, with 19 bases left in between. Germline loops: CDR1 SEHNR, CDR2 FQNEAQ (reference sequence).

The gene calls are TRBV24-1 and TRBJ2-1; D gene ambiguous. The CDR3 extends over 13 amino acids. V lost 0 bases to trimming and J lost 9 bases, with 8 bases between them. The germline V gene encodes CDR1 KGHDR and CDR2 SFDVKD. The CDR3 DNA follows: TGTGCCACCAGTGATTTGTCCGACCCTGAGCAGTTCTTC. It translates to CATSDLSDPEQFF.

The V and J genes are TRBV10-3 and TRBJ1-5; D is unresolved. Per the germline V gene, CDR1 is ENHRY and CDR2 is SYGVKD. The ends were cut back, 10 bases at V and 8 bases at J, with 15 bases in the middle. The CDR3 totals 12 residues. CDR3 nucleotides: TGTGCCAGCAGCCCCCCACACGAGCCCCAGCATTTT. Its protein is CASSPPHEPQHF.

V is TRBV24-1 and J is TRBJ2-1; 10 bases line up with TRBD1. Trimming took 2 bases from V and 8 from J; bases not matched to a gene: 5. CDR3 size: 15 residues. Germline values: CDR1 KGHDR, CDR2 SFDVKD. CDR3 sequence: CATSDSGQGFDEQFF. DNA for the CDR3: TGTGCCACCAGTGATTCGGGACAGGGGTTTGATGAGCAGTTCTTC.

This clonotype occurred many times. The V and J genes are TRBV20-1 and TRBJ1-2, with no clear D. The CDR3 covers 12 residues. The ends were cut back, 0 bases at V and 3 bases at J, with 5 bases in the middle. Germline lookup yields CDR1 DFQATT and CDR2 SNEGSKA (reference sequence). The CDR3 is CSAREMDYGYTF. As DNA, the CDR3 is TGCAGTGCTAGAGAAATGGACTATGGCTACACCTTC.

This clonotype showed up just a few times. The rearrangement links TRBV19 to TRBJ1-1; D uncertain. The length of the CDR3 is 12 residues. V lost 7 bases, J lost 1 base, and 7 bases lay in between. Germline-derived CDR1 and CDR2 are LNHDA and SQIVND (reference sequence). CDR3 protein: CASTPGNTEAFF. The DNA of the CDR3 is TGTGCCAGTACCCCAGGGAACACTGAAGCTTTCTTT. The full variable domain, with the rest looked up from reference TRBV19 and TRBJ1-1, is DGGITQSPKYLFRKEGQNVTLSCEQNLNHDAMYWYRQDPGQGLRLIYYSQIVNDFQKGDIAEGYSVSREKKESFPLTVTSAQKNPTAFYLCASTPGNTEAFFGQGTRLTVV.

As to this clonotype: At one end the junction does not follow the germline gene, possibly because of a read error. CDR3 coding DNA: TGTGCCAACAGCTTGATTGGGGGCTATGGCTACACCTTC. This gives the protein CANSLIGGYGYTF. The chain is built from TRBV7-3 and TRBJ1-2, with D tentatively TRBD1 (5 bases). Germline V gene data show CDR1 as SGHTA and CDR2 as FQGTGA. CDR3 size: 13 residues.

Details on this clonotype: The CDR3 ends on some other residue instead of the conserved phenylalanine or tryptophan, so this is likely a read error. The rearrangement links TRBV19 to TRBJ1-3, with D unclear. V was trimmed by 8 bases and J by 4 bases, leaving 12 bases between them. This CDR3 comprises 13 residues. Germline CDR1 reads LNHDA; CDR2 reads SQIVND (reference sequence). This CDR3 is CASAGRGGNTIYC. The CDR3 DNA follows: TGTGCCAGTGCGGGTCGGGGAGGAAACACCATATATTGT.

The sample holds many counts of this clonotype. V usage is TRBV6-4 and J usage is TRBJ1-1, with D possibly matching TRBD1 (6 bases). Germline loops: CDR1 MRHNA, CDR2 SNTAGT. This CDR3 region has 13 residues. V dropped 5 bases and J dropped 3 bases, with 10 bases sitting between them. CDR3 coding DNA: TGTGCCAGCAGTCCAGGGGTGCACACTGAAGCTTTCTTT. It encodes CASSPGVHTEAFF.

On this clonotype itself: The conserved closing phenylalanine or tryptophan is absent in this CDR3, likely reflecting a read error. This rearrangement joins TRBV29-1 to TRBJ2-1; possibly TRBD1 for D (5 bases). The CDR3 has 13 amino acids. The V end was cut by 7 bases, the J end by 1 base, with 11 bases between. Germline V gives CDR1 SQVTM, CDR2 ANQGSEA. The CDR3 spells CSDQDNSYNEQFL. The CDR3 bases are TGCAGCGACCAGGACAATTCCTACAATGAGCAGTTCCTC.

This chain connects TRBV7-2 to TRBJ1-1, with D hard to call. From germline, CDR1 is SGHTA and CDR2 FQGNSA. Trimming left V 0 bases short and J 0 bases short, with 8 bases between. The CDR3 length is 15 residues. The CDR3 reads CASSLALQLNTEAFF. The CDR3, as DNA: TGTGCCAGCAGCTTAGCGCTACAGTTGAACACTGAAGCTTTCTTT. Looking up the rest from reference TRBV7-2 and TRBJ1-1 gives the full variable domain: GAGVSQSPSNKVTEKGKDVELRCDPISGHTALYWYRQSLGQGLEFLIYFQGNSAPDKSGLPSDRFSAERTGGSVSTLTIQRTQQEDSAVYLCASSLALQLNTEAFFGQGTRLTVV.

V and J are TRBV9 and TRBJ2-2; 10 positions agree with TRBD1. The CDR3 loop spans 16 amino acids. With 3 bases clipped from V and 6 bases from J, the junction kept 8 bases outside the gene matches. Looked up from germline, CDR1 is SGDLS and CDR2 is YYNGEE. Written as DNA, the CDR3 is TGTGCCAGCAGCGGATGGACAGGGGGGTCGGCCGGGGAGCTGTTTTTT. Protein: CASSGWTGGSAGELFF.